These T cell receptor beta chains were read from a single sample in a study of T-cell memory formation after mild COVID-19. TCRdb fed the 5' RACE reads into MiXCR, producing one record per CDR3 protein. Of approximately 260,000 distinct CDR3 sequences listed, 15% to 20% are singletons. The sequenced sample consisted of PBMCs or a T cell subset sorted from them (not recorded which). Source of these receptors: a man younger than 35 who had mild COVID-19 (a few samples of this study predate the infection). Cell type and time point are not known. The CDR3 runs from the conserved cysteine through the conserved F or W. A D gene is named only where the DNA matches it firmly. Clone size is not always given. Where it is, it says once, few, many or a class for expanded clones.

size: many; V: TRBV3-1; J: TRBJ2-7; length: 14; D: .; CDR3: CASSLGTGSYEQYF; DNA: TGTGCCAGCAGCCTCGGAACAGGCTCCTACGAGCAGTACTTC
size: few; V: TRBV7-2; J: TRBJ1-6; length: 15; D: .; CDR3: CASSLGQADNSPLHF; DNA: TGTGCCAGCAGCTTAGGACAGGCGGATAATTCACCCCTCCACTTT
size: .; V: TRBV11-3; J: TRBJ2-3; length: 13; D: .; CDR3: CASLEESTDTQYF; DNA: TGTGCCAGCTTGGAGGAAAGCACAGATACGCAGTATTTT
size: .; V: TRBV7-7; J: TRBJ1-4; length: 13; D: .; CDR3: CASSLGRGEKLFF; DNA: TGTGCCAGCAGCTTAGGAAGGGGTGAAAAACTGTTTTTT
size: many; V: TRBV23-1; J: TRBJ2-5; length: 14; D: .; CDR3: CASSQGGAGETQYF; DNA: TGCGCCAGCAGTCAAGGGGGGGCAGGGGAGACCCAGTACTTC
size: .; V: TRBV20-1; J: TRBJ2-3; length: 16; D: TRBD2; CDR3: CSARDRSSGGLDTQYF; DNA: TGCAGTGCTAGAGATCGCTCTAGCGGGGGATTAGATACGCAGTATTTT
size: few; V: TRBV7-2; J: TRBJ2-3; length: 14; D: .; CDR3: CASTWTAATDTQYF; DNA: TGTGCCAGCACCTGGACCGCAGCCACAGATACGCAGTATTTT
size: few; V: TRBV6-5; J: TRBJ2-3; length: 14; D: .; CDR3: CASSGGGSQDTQYF; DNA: TGTGCCAGCTCGGGTGGCGGAAGCCAAGATACGCAGTATTTT
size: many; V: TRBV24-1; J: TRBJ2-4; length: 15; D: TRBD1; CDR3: CATSDSRQGRNIQYF; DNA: TGTGCCACCAGTGACTCAAGACAGGGGAGAAACATTCAGTACTTC
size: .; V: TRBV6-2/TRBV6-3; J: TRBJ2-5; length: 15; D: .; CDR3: CASSPDRLGGETQYF; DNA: TGTGCCAGCAGTCCTGACAGGCTCGGAGGAGAGACCCAGTACTTC
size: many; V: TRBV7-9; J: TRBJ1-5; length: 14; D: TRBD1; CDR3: CASSLAAGGQPQHF; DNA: TGTGCCAGCAGCTTAGCGGCAGGGGGTCAGCCCCAGCATTTT
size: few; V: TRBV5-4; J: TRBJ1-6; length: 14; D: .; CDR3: CASTYRGSDSPLHF; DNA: TGTGCCAGCACCTATCGTGGGAGCGATTCACCCCTCCACTTT
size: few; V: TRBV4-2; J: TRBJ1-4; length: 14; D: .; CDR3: CASSQEGASEKLFF; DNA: TGTGCCAGCAGCCAAGAGGGGGCGTCCGAAAAACTGTTTTTT
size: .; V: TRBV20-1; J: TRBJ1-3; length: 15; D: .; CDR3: CSAISAGRDGNTIYF; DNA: TGCAGTGCTATATCGGCGGGAAGGGATGGAAACACCATATATTTT
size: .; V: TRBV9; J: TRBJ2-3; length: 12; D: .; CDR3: CASSGISDTQYF; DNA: TGTGCCAGCAGCGGCATCTCGGATACGCAGTATTTT
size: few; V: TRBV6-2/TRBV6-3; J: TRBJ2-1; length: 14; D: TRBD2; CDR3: CASHSGGIYNEQFF; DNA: TGTGCCAGCCATAGCGGGGGGATCTACAATGAGCAGTTCTTC
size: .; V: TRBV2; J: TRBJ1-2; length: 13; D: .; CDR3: CASSEEGNYGYTF; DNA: TGTGCCAGCAGTGAGGAGGGGAACTATGGCTACACCTTC
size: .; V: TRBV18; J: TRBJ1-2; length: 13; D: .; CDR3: CASSPGGAGGYAF; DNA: TGTGCCAGCTCACCAGGGGGGGCTGGTGGCTACGCCTTC
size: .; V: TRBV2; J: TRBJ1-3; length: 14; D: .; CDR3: CASIGGHSGNTIYF; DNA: TGTGCCAGCATTGGGGGCCACTCTGGAAACACCATATATTTT
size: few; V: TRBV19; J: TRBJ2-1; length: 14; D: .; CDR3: CASSITPRNNEQFF; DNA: TGTGCCAGTAGTATAACCCCCAGAAACAATGAGCAGTTCTTC
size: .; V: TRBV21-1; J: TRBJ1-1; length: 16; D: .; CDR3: CASSKDWDRLSTEAFF; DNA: TGTGCCAGCAGCAAAGATTGGGACAGGCTGAGCACTGAAGCTTTCTTT
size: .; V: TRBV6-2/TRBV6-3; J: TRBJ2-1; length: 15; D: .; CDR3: CASSLRGTPYNEQFF; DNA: TGTGCCAGCAGTTTAAGGGGGACGCCCTACAATGAGCAGTTCTTC
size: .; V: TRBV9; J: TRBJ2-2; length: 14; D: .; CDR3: CASSAPGGTGELFF; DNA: TGTGCCAGCAGTGCCCCTGGGGGGACCGGGGAGCTGTTTTTT
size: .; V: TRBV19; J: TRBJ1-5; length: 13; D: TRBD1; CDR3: CAISQGAFQPQHF; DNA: TGTGCCATCTCACAGGGGGCTTTTCAGCCCCAGCATTTT
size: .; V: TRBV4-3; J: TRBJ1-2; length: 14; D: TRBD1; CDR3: CARSFGQGNYGYTF; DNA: TGCGCCCGCAGTTTCGGACAGGGGAACTATGGCTACACCTTC
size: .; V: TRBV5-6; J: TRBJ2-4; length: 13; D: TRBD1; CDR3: CASSYDRGGIQYF; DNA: TGTGCCAGCAGCTATGACAGGGGGGGCATTCAGTACTTC
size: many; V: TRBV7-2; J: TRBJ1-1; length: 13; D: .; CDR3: CASSLAPSTEAFF; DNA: TGTGCCAGCAGCTTAGCCCCGAGCACTGAAGCTTTCTTT
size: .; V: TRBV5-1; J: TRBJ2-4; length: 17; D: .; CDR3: CASSSRPQGWDKNIQYF; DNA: TGCGCCAGCAGCTCGAGACCTCAGGGTTGGGACAAAAACATTCAGTACTTC
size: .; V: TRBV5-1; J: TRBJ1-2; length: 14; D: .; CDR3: CASSMEGGGIGYTF; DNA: TGCGCCAGCAGCATGGAAGGGGGGGGAATTGGCTACACCTTC
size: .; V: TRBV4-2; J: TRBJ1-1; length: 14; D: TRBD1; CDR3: CASSPTGGGTEAFF; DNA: TGTGCCAGCAGCCCTACAGGGGGCGGCACTGAAGCTTTCTTT
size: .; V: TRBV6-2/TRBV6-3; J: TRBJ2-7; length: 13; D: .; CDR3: CASRTLGRYEQYF; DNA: TGTGCCAGCAGGACCCTCGGGCGGTACGAGCAGTACTTC
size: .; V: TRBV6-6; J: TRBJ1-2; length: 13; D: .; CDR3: CASRTGGWGGYTF; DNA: TGTGCCAGCAGAACGGGGGGCTGGGGTGGCTACACCTTC
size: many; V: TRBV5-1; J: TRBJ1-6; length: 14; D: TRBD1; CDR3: CASSIDRGNSPLHF; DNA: TGCGCCAGCAGCATAGACAGGGGCAATTCACCCCTCCACTTT
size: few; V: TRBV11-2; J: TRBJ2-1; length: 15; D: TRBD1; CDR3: CASSTPGQGLNEQFF; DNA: TGTGCCAGCAGCACACCGGGACAGGGCCTGAATGAGCAGTTCTTC
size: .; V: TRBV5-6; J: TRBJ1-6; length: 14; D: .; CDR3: CASSLWKGDSPLHF; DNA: TGTGCCAGCAGCTTGTGGAAGGGAGACTCACCCCTCCACTTT
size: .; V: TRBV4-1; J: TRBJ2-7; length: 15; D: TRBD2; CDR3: CASSRTSGGSYEQYF; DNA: TGCGCCAGCAGCCGTACTAGCGGGGGCTCCTACGAGCAGTACTTC
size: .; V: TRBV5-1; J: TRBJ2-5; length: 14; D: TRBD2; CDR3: CASSFSGLWETQYF; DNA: TGCGCCAGCAGCTTTTCGGGACTATGGGAGACCCAGTACTTC
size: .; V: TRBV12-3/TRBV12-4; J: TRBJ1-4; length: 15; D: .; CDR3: CASSLFQGFNEKLFF; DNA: TGTGCCAGCAGTTTATTTCAGGGATTCAATGAAAAACTGTTTTTT
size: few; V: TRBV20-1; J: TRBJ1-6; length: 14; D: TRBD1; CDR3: CSANRGSYNSPLHF; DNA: TGCAGTGCTAACAGGGGCTCCTATAATTCACCCCTCCACTTT
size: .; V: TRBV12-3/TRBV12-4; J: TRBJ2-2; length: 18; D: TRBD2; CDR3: CASSSGLAGGSNTGELFF; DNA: TGTGCCAGCAGCTCCGGACTAGCGGGGGGCTCGAACACCGGGGAGCTGTTTTTT
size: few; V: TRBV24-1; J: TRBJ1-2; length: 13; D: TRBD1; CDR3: CATRAGGSYGYTF; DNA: TGTGCCACCAGGGCAGGGGGCAGCTATGGCTACACCTTC
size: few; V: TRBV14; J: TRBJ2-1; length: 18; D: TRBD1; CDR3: CASSQGKAVGGAYNEQFF; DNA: TGTGCCAGCAGCCAAGGTAAAGCGGTAGGGGGCGCCTACAATGAGCAGTTCTTC
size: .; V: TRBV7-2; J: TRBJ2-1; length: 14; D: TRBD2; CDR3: CASSPWGGGNEQFF; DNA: TGTGCCAGCAGCCCCTGGGGGGGGGGGAATGAGCAGTTCTTC
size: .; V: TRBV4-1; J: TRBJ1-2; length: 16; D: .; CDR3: CASSHIHGGGRGGYTF; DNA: TGCGCCAGCAGCCACATACACGGTGGGGGCAGGGGAGGCTACACCTTC
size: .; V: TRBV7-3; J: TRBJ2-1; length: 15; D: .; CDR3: CASTPTPSSYNEQFF; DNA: TGTGCCAGCACCCCGACACCTAGCTCCTACAATGAGCAGTTCTTC
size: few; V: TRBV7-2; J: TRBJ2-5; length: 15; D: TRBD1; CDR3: CASSSGQGAQETQYF; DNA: TGTGCCAGCAGCTCCGGACAGGGGGCTCAAGAGACCCAGTACTTC